Below are 28 T cell receptor beta chains sequenced from a single sample in a study of cytomegalovirus exposure and HLA in healthy donors. The PCR employed 60 Vbeta primers together with 13 Jbeta primers. TCRdb's table, derived via immunoSEQ multiplex PCR, lists solely in-frame clones and lacks some. Among tens of thousands of clones listed, around 60% were seen once. The sample was PBMCs. These receptors were obtained from a human donor in good health.

V and J are TRBV30 and TRBJ2-5; 8 bases map to TRBD1. Germline V gene data show CDR1 as GTSNPN and CDR2 as SVGIG (reference sequence). The V and J ends lost 1 base and 2 bases, in that order; junction bases with no gene match: 3. The CDR3 consists of 14 residues. In DNA form, the CDR3 reads TGTGCCTGGAGTGGTGACAGGGGACAAGAGACCCAGTACTTC. Translated, it gives CAWSGDRGQETQYF.

This rearrangement joins TRBV19 to TRBJ2-2; 8 positions match TRBD1. V lost 5 bases, J lost 3 bases, and 8 bases stayed unmatched. The V gene's germline CDR1 is LNHDA and CDR2 SQIVND (reference sequence). The CDR3 is made up of 16 amino acids. The CDR3 DNA is TGTGCCAGTAGTTCTACAGGGGGTTCTCACACCGGGGAGCTGTTTTTT. It specifies CASSSTGGSHTGELFF.

Regarding this clone: Relative to the germline gene, one junction end is altered; a read error may explain this. CDR3 residues: CASGLEGRNSPLHF. The CDR3 region has the DNA TGTGCCAGCGGCTTGGAGGGGCGAAATTCACCCCTCCACTTT. This chain links TRBV5-4 with TRBJ1-6, with D perhaps matching TRBD1 (5 bases). This CDR3 has 14 amino acids. In germline, CDR1 is SGHNT, CDR2 YYREEE (reference sequence). Supplemented by reference TRBV5-4 and TRBJ1-6, the full variable domain reads ETGVTQSPTHLIKTRGQQVTLRCSSQSGHNTVSWYQQALGQGPQFIFQYYREEENGRGNFPPRFSGLQFPNYSSELNVNALELDDSALYLCASGLEGRNSPLHFGNGTRLTVT.

This clone appeared a few times. CDR3 nucleotide sequence: TGCGCCAGCAGCTTGGATGGGCAGGGTGGCGAGCAGTACTTC. Translated, it gives CASSLDGQGGEQYF. V is TRBV5-1 and J is TRBJ2-7, with a tentative D call TRBD1 (5 bases). The CDR3 extends over 14 amino acids. CDR1 is SGHRS, CDR2 YFSETQ, per germline. V lost 0 bases and J lost 6, with 13 bases in between.

This clone was seen just once. The rearrangement uses TRBV5-1 and TRBJ2-3; 7 bases are shared with TRBD1. The CDR3 length is 15 residues. From germline, CDR1 is SGHRS and CDR2 YFSETQ. V shed 6 bases, J shed 0 bases, and the junction held 7 bases outside the gene matches. The CDR3 DNA is TGCGCCAGCAAAAGAGGGGGCCCTAGCACAGATACGCAGTATTTT. It specifies CASKRGGPSTDTQYF.

The chain couples TRBV4-1 to TRBJ1-1; no reliable D call. V was trimmed by 0 bases and J by 1 base, leaving 3 bases between them. This CDR3 spans 13 amino acids. The germline V gene has CDR1 MGHRA and CDR2 YSYEKL. The CDR3 here is CASSQDRNTEAFF. CDR3 DNA: TGCGCCAGCAGCCAAGATCGGAACACTGAAGCTTTCTTT.

This clone has only a few counts. V is TRBV11-3 and J is TRBJ1-2; TRBD1 might be the D (5 bases). Deletions cut 2 bases from V and 5 bases from J, with 15 bases between. The CDR3 covers 15 residues. Germline V gene data show CDR1 as SGHNT and CDR2 as YENEEA. The CDR3: CASSLNRLSGYGYTF. DNA of the CDR3: TGTGCCAGCAGCTTAAACAGGCTCTCCGGGTATGGCTACACCTTC.

V usage is TRBV4-3 and J usage is TRBJ1-1; D is possibly TRBD1 (5 bases). This CDR3 has 12 amino acids. CDR1 LGHNA and CDR2 YSLEER come from the germline V gene. Between the trimmed V and J ends, which lost 1 base and 8 bases, there was a span of 8 bases. The DNA of the CDR3 is TGCGCCAGCAGCCAAGTCTGGGGCGAAGCTTTCTTT. Protein sequence: CASSQVWGEAFF.

This clone was seen a single time. This rearrangement joins TRBV5-4 to TRBJ2-3; 11 positions match TRBD2. Trimming cost V 0 bases and J 7 bases; bases outside gene matches: 10. Germline CDR1 is SGHNT and CDR2 is YYREEE (reference sequence). This CDR3 region has 17 residues. The CDR3 region has the DNA TGTGCCAGCAGCTTGGATAGCGGGGGGGCCGCGGGGAATACGCAGTATTTT. This gives the protein CASSLDSGGAAGNTQYF.

This clone was seen more than once but under ten times. The chain links TRBV5-4 to TRBJ2-7, with D tentatively TRBD2 (6 bases). CDR3 length: 14 residues. Germline CDR1 reads SGHNT; CDR2 reads YYREEE (reference sequence). Trimming removed 5 bases from V and 2 bases from J, with 14 bases in between. The chain's CDR3 is CASSQSGLTYEQYF. CDR3 DNA sequence: TGTGCCAGCAGTCAATCGGGACTTACCTACGAGCAGTACTTC.

J is TRBJ1-2 and V is TRBV18; no firm D call. CDR3 length: 12 residues. Germline V gives CDR1 KGHSH, CDR2 LQKENI. V was cut by 3 bases and J by 5 bases, with 7 bases left in between. DNA of the CDR3: TGTGCCAGCTCACCGAGGGAATATGGCTACACCTTC. Its protein is CASSPREYGYTF.

This clone has more than one count but fewer than ten. J is TRBJ1-1 and V is TRBV7-2; TRBD1 aligns across 9 bases. This CDR3 contains 16 residues. Germline V CDR1 and CDR2: SGHTA, FQGNSA. V was pared by 7 bases and J by 7 bases, with 16 bases of the junction left unmatched. For the CDR3, the DNA is TGTGCCAGCACCCCGGGACAGGGAAGGGGGTCACTTGAAGCTTTCTTT. Translating gives CASTPGQGRGSLEAFF.

This clone showed up just a few times. The chain combines TRBV6-1 with TRBJ2-7, with D perhaps matching TRBD2 (7 bases). Deletions cut 4 bases from V and 5 bases from J, with 18 bases between. Looked up from germline, CDR1 is MNHNS and CDR2 is SASEGT. This CDR3 contains 15 residues. CDR3 coding DNA: TGTGCCAGCAGTGTTAGGGGGGGCCTAAGAGACGAGCAGTACTTC. It yields the protein CASSVRGGLRDEQYF.

The rearrangement uses TRBV7-2 and TRBJ2-1; TRBD2 is a possible D gene (6 bases). Trimming stripped 5 bases from V and 9 bases from J, with 17 bases between. The CDR3 loop spans 14 amino acids. Germline V gene sequence: CDR1 SGHTA, CDR2 FQGNSA. Here the CDR3 reads CASSPGTGMSEQFF. The CDR3 region has the DNA TGTGCCAGCAGCCCCGGGACTGGCATGAGTGAGCAGTTCTTC.

There are a few counts of this clone. V gene TRBV5-6 combines with J gene TRBJ1-2; D possibly corresponds to TRBD1 (6 bases). Per germline, CDR1 SGHDT and CDR2 YYEEEE. Trimming left V 0 bases short and J 8 bases short, with 8 bases between. The CDR3 has 12 amino acids. The CDR3 DNA sequence: TGTGCCAGCAGCTTGGGGACAGTCGGCTACACCTTC. It yields the protein CASSLGTVGYTF.

The chain recombines TRBV7-8 with TRBJ2-2, with D uncertain. Germline V gene sequence: CDR1 SGHVS, CDR2 FQNEAQ. The CDR3 has 14 amino acids. V was cut by 3 bases and J by 2 bases, with 7 bases left in between. The DNA of the CDR3 is TGTGCCAGCAGCTTGTGGGCTAACACCGGGGAGCTGTTTTTT. Translated: CASSLWANTGELFF.

This chain links TRBV25-1 with TRBJ2-3; unclear D gene. The germline CDR1 and CDR2 sequences are MGHDK and SYGVNS. The V and J ends lost 4 bases and 1 base respectively, with 9 bases between them. This CDR3 spans 14 amino acids. The CDR3 reads CASSGLRGTDTQYF. CDR3 DNA sequence: TGTGCCAGCAGTGGCCTCCGGGGCACAGATACGCAGTATTTT.

Worth noting for this clone: One end of the junction fails to match germline, which may point to a read error. The rearrangement links TRBV4-3 to TRBJ1-3; D might be TRBD1 (5 bases). The CDR3 consists of 15 residues. Per germline, CDR1 LGHNA and CDR2 YSLEER. CDR3 nucleotide sequence: TGCGCCAGCAGCCAAGATGGCAGGGATGGAAACGCCATATATTTT. This gives the protein CASSQDGRDGNAIYF.

The CDR3 region has the DNA TGTGCCACCAGCAGGCCTGGACAGGGGATGAACACTGAAGCTTTCTTT. Its translation is CATSRPGQGMNTEAFF. V usage is TRBV15 and J usage is TRBJ1-1, with 9 nucleotides matching TRBD1. The length of the CDR3 is 16 residues. V shed 3 bases, J shed 0 bases, and the junction held 5 bases outside the gene matches. Per the germline V gene, CDR1 is LNHNV and CDR2 is YYDKDF (reference sequence).

The chain has TRBV7-6 and TRBJ1-2; unclear D gene. Germline CDR1 and CDR2: SGHVS and FNYEAQ. There are 13 residues in the CDR3. The V end was cut by 5 bases, the J end by 5 bases, with 12 bases between. CDR3 loop: CASSPRGGYGYTF. CDR3 DNA: TGTGCCAGCAGCCCACGAGGAGGGTATGGCTACACCTTC.

The chain uses TRBV4-3 and TRBJ2-2; TRBD1 is a possible D gene (5 bases). With 1 base removed from V and 3 bases from J, the gap between germline ends came to 12 bases. Germline CDR1 and CDR2: LGHNA and YSLEER. This CDR3 has 16 residues. The CDR3 loop is CASSQVADRYTGELFF. The DNA for the CDR3 is TGCGCCAGCAGCCAAGTCGCTGACAGATACACCGGGGAGCTGTTTTTT.

The chain combines TRBV4-1 with TRBJ2-7; 10 bases are shared with TRBD1. CDR1 is MGHRA, CDR2 YSYEKL, per germline. V lost 1 base and J lost 1; bases outside the gene matches: 10. The CDR3 length is 18 residues. The CDR3 region is CASSQVFAPGQGSYEQYF. In DNA, the CDR3 is TGCGCCAGCAGCCAAGTTTTCGCTCCGGGACAGGGGTCCTACGAGCAGTACTTC.

V usage is TRBV5-4 and J usage is TRBJ1-1, with TRBD1 matching over 8 bases. Germline V CDR1 and CDR2: SGHNT, YYREEE (reference sequence). This CDR3 comprises 12 residues. The V and J ends lost 7 bases and 5 bases, in that order; junction bases with no gene match: 4. The DNA for the CDR3 is TGTGCCAGCCGAGACAGGGGTACTGAAGCTTTCTTT. It is translated as CASRDRGTEAFF.

The sample holds a few counts of this clone. The DNA for the CDR3 is TGTGCCAGCAGTTACTGGCAAGCACAGGGTAATGAAAAACTGTTTTTT. Amino acid sequence: CASSYWQAQGNEKLFF. V and J are TRBV6-5 and TRBJ1-4; TRBD1 is a possible D gene (6 bases). CDR1 and CDR2 (germline): MNHEY, SVGAGI. Trimming pared 1 base from V and 4 bases from J, leaving 13 bases between. The CDR3 runs to 16 residues.

The V and J genes are TRBV19 and TRBJ1-3; maybe TRBD1 (5 bases). Between the trimmed V and J ends, which lost 4 bases and 4 bases, there was a span of 17 bases. Germline values: CDR1 LNHDA, CDR2 SQIVND (reference sequence). This CDR3 has 16 residues. CDR3 DNA: TGTGCCAGTAGTACCCATTCGGAGGGGATCGGAAACACCATATATTTT. Protein sequence: CASSTHSEGIGNTIYF. The full variable domain, completed using reference TRBV19 and TRBJ1-3, is DGGITQSPKYLFRKEGQNVTLSCEQNLNHDAMYWYRQDPGQGLRLIYYSQIVNDFQKGDIAEGYSVSREKKESFPLTVTSAQKNPTAFYLCASSTHSEGIGNTIYFGEGSWLTVV.

This clone was counted once. The CDR3 region has the DNA TGTGCCAGCAGCCCACAAGTTGTCTACGAGCAGTACTTC. This translates into CASSPQVVYEQYF. V is TRBV7-2 and J is TRBJ2-7; D remains ambiguous. Germline V gene sequence: CDR1 SGHTA, CDR2 FQGNSA. The V end lost 5 bases, the J end lost 3 bases, and 11 bases lay between the germline ends. CDR3 length: 13 amino acids.

This CDR3 reads CASSVRGSSYNSPLHF. Here the CDR3 DNA reads TGTGCCAGCAGCGTGCGGGGGAGCTCCTATAATTCACCCCTCCACTTT. The chain recombines TRBV9 with TRBJ1-6; TRBD1 is a possible D gene (5 bases). V was shortened by 2 bases and J by 0 bases, with 9 bases between the two germline ends. CDR3 length: 16 amino acids. The germline V gene encodes CDR1 SGDLS and CDR2 YYNGEE.

This clone was counted once. The chain links TRBV25-1 to TRBJ2-7; 7 nucleotides match TRBD1. Germline CDR1 reads MGHDK; CDR2 reads SYGVNS. The J segment lost 3 bases and the V segment lost 5 bases, leaving 4 bases of the junction unmatched. The CDR3 loop spans 13 amino acids. The CDR3 bases are TGTGCCAGCAGTCGGGACAGTGGCTACGAGCAGTACTTC. Translation: CASSRDSGYEQYF.